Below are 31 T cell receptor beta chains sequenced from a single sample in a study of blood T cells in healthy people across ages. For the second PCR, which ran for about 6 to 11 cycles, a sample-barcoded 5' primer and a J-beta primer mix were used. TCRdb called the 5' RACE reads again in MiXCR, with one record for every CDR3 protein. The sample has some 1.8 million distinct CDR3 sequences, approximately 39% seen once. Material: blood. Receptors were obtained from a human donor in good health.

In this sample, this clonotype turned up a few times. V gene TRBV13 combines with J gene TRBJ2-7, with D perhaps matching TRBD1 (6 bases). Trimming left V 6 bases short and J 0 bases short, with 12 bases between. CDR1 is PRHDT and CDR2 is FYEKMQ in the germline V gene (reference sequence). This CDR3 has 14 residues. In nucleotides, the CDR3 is TGTGCCAGCAGACAAAGGGGGACCTCCTACGAGCAGTACTTC. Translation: CASRQRGTSYEQYF.

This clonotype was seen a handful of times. Here the CDR3 reads CASSLSGTGELFF. CDR3 DNA: TGTGCCAGCAGTTTATCCGGCACCGGGGAGCTGTTTTTT. The chain combines TRBV27 with TRBJ2-2, with D unclear. CDR1 is MNHEY and CDR2 is SMNVEV in the germline V gene (reference sequence). Trimming left V 0 bases short and J 4 bases short, with 3 bases between. The CDR3 totals 13 residues.

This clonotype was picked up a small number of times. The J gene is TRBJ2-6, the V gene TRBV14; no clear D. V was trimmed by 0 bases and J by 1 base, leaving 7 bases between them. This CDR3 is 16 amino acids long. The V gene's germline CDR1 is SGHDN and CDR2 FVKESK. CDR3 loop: CASSQDYYSGANVLTF. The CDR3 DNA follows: TGTGCCAGCAGCCAAGATTATTATTCTGGGGCCAACGTCCTGACTTTC. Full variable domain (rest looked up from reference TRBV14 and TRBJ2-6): EAGVTQFPSHSVIEKGQTVTLRCDPISGHDNLYWYRRVMGKEIKFLLHFVKESKQDESGMPNNRFLAERTGGTYSTLKVQPAELEDSGVYFCASSQDYYSGANVLTFGAGSRLTVL.

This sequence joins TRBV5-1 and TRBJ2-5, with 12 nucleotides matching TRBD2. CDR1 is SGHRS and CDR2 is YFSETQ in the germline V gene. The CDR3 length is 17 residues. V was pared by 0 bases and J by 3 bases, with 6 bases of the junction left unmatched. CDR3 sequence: CASSLGLAGATKETQYF. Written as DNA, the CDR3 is TGCGCCAGCAGCTTGGGACTAGCGGGGGCTACTAAAGAGACCCAGTACTTC.

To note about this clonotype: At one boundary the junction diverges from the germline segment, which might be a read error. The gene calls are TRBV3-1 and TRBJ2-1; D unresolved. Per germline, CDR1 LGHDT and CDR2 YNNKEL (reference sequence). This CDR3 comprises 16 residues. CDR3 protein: CASSLPSRSSYNVQFF. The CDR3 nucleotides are TGTGCCAGCAGCCTCCCTTCTAGGAGCTCCTACAATGTGCAGTTCTTC.

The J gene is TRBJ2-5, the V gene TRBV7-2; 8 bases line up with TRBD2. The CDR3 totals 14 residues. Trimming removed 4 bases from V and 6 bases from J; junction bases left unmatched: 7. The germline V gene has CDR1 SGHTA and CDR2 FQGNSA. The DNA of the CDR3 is TGTGCCAGCAGCTCCGGGGGGGCCCCAAAGACCCAGTACTTC. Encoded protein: CASSSGGAPKTQYF. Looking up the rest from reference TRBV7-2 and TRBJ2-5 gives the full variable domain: GAGVSQSPSNKVTEKGKDVELRCDPISGHTALYWYRQSLGQGLEFLIYFQGNSAPDKSGLPSDRFSAERTGGSVSTLTIQRTQQEDSAVYLCASSSGGAPKTQYFGPGTRLLVL.

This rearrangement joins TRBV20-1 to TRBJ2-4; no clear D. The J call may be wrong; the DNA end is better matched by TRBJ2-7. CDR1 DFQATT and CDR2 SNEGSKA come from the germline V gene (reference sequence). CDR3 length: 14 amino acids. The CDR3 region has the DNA TGCAGTGCGCGGCAAGTAGGATCTGGATCCGAGCAGTACTTC. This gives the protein CSARQVGSGSEQYF.

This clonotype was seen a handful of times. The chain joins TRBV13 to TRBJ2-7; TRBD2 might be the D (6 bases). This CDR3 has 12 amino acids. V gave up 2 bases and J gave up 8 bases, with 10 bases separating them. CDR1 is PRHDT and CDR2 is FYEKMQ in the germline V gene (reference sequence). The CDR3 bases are TGTGCCAGCAGCTTAACTGGGGGGAAGCAGTACTTC. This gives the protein CASSLTGGKQYF.

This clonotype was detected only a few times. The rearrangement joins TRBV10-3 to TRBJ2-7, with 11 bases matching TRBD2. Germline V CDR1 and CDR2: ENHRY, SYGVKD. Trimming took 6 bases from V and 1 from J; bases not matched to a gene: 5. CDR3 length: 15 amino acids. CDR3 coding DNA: TGTGCCATCAGCCCTAGCGGGGGGCCATCCTACGAGCAGTACTTC. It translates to CAISPSGGPSYEQYF.

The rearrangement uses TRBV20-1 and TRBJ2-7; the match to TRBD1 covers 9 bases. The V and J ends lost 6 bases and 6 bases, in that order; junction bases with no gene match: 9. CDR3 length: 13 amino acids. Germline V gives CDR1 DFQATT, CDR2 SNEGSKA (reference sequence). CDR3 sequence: CSALRDREGEQYF. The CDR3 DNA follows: TGCAGTGCCCTTAGGGACAGGGAGGGCGAGCAGTACTTC.

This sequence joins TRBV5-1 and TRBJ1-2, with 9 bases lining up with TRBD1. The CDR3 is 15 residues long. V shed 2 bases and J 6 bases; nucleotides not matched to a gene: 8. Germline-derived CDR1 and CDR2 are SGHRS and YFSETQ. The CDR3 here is CASSLPTRDRDGYTF. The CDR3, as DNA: TGCGCCAGCAGCTTACCGACCCGGGACAGGGATGGCTACACCTTC.

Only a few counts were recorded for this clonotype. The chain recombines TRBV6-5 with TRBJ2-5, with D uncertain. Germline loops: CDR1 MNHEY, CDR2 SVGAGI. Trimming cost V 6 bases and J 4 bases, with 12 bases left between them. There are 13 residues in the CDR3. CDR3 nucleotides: TGTGCCAGCAGGATGGACGGCGGAGAGACCCAGTACTTC. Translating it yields CASRMDGGETQYF.

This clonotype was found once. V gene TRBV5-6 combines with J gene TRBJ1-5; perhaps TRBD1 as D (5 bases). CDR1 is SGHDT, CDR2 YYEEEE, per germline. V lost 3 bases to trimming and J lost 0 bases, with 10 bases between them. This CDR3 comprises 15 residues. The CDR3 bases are TGTGCCAGCAGCTGGGGACGGTTTAGCAATCAGCCCCAGCATTTT. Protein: CASSWGRFSNQPQHF.

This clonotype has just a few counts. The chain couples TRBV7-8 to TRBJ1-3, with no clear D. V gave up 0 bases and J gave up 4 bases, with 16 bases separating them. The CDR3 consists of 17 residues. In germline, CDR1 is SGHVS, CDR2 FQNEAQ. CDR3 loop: CASSLAKRLYPGNTIYF. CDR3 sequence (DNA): TGTGCCAGCAGCTTAGCTAAGCGGCTCTACCCGGGAAACACCATATATTTT.

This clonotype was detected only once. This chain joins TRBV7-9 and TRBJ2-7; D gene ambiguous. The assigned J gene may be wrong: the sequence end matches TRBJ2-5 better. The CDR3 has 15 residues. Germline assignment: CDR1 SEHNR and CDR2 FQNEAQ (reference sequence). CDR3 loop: CASSLAIGSGETQYF. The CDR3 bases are TGTGCCAGCAGCTTAGCGATCGGGTCTGGGGAGACCCAGTACTTC.

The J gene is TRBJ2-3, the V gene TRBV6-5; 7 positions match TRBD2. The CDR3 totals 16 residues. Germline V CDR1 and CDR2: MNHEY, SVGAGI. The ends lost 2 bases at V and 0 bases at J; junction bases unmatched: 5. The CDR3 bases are TGTGCCAGCAGTTACGACGAGCGGGGTAGCACAGATACGCAGTATTTT. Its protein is CASSYDERGSTDTQYF.

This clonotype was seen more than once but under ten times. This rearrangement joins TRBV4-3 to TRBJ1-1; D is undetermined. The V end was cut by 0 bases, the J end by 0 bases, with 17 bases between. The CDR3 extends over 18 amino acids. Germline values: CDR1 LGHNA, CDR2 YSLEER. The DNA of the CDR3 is TGCGCCAGCAGCCAAGATATAGTGAGGAGACACCTGAACACTGAAGCTTTCTTT. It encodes CASSQDIVRRHLNTEAFF.

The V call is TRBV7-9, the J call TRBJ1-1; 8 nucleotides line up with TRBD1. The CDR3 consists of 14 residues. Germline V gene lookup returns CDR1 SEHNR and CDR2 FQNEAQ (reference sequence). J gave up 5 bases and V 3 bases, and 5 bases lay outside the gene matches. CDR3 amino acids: CASSFRQGRTEAFF. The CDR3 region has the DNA TGTGCCAGCAGCTTTCGACAGGGGAGAACTGAAGCTTTCTTT.

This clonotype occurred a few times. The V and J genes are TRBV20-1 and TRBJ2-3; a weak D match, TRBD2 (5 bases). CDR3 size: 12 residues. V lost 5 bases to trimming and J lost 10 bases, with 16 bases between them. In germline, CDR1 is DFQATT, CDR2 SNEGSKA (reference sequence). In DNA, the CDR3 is TGCAGTGCTTCCCCACGCGGGCTAGCGCAGTATTTT. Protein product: CSASPRGLAQYF.

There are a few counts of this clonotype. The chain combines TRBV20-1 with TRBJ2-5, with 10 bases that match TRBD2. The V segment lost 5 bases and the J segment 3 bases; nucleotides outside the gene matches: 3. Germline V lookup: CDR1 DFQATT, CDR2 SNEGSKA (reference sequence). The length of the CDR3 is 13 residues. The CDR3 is CSAFLAGEETQYF. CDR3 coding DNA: TGCAGTGCTTTTCTAGCGGGGGAAGAGACCCAGTACTTC.

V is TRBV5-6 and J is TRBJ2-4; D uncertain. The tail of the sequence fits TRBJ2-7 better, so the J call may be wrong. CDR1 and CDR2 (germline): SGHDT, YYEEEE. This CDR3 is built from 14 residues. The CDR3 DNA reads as TGTGCCAGCAGCTTGGGACTTTACATACGCGAGCAGTACTTC. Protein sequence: CASSLGLYIREQYF.

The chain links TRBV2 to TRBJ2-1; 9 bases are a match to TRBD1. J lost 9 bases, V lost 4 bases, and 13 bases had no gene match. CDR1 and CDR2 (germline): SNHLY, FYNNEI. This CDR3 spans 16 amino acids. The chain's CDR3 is CASSGEGGQGGTEQFF. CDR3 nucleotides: TGTGCCAGCAGTGGGGAGGGGGGACAGGGAGGTACTGAGCAGTTCTTC.

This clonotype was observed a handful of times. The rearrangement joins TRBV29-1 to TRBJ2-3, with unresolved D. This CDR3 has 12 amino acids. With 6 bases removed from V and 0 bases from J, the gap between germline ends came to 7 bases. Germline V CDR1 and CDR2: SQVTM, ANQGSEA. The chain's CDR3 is CSVGKSTDTQYF. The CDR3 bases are TGCAGCGTGGGGAAAAGCACAGATACGCAGTATTTT.

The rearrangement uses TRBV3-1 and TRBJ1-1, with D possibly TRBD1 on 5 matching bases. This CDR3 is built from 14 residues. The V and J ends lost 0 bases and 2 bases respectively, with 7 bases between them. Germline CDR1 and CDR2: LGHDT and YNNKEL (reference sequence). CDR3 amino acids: CASSQDWTNTEAFF. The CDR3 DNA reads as TGTGCCAGCAGCCAAGATTGGACAAACACTGAAGCTTTCTTT.

CDR3 in DNA: TGTGCCACCAGCATTCAGGGTAATTCACCCCTCCACTTT. It codes for CATSIQGNSPLHF. V usage is TRBV15 and J usage is TRBJ1-6, with TRBD1 as a possible D gene (5 bases). Trimming removed 4 bases at V and 6 bases at J, with 7 bases between. CDR1 is LNHNV, CDR2 YYDKDF, per germline (reference sequence). The CDR3 is made up of 13 amino acids. The complete variable domain, with remaining parts taken from reference TRBV15 and TRBJ1-6, reads DAMVIQNPRYQVTQFGKPVTLSCSQTLNHNVMYWYQQKSSQAPKLLFHYYDKDFNNEADTPDNFQSRRPNTSFCFLDIRSPGLGDTAMYLCATSIQGNSPLHFGNGTRLTVT.

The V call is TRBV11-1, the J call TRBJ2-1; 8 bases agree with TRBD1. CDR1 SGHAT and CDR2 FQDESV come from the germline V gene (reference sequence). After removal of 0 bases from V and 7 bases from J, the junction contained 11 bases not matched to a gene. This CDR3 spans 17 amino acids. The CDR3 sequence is CASSLAVQGALRNEQFF. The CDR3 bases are TGTGCCAGCAGCTTAGCAGTTCAGGGGGCGCTTAGGAATGAGCAGTTCTTC.

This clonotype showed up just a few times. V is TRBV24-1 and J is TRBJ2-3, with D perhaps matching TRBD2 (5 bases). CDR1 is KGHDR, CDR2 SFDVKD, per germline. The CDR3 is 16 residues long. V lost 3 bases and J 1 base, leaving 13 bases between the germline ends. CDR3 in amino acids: CATSDPTARGTDTQYF. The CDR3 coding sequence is TGTGCCACCAGTGATCCCACCGCGAGGGGCACAGATACGCAGTATTTT.

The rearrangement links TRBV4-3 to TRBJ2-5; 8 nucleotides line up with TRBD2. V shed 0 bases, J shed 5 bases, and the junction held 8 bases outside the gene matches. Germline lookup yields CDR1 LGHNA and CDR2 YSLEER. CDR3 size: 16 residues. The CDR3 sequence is CASSQDLGAGDETQYF. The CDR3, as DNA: TGCGCCAGCAGCCAAGATCTAGGAGCGGGGGATGAGACCCAGTACTTC.

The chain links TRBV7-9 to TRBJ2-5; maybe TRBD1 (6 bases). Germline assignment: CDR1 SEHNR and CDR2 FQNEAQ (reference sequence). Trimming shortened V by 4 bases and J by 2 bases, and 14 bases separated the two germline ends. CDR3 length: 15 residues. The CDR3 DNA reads TGTGCCAGCAGCTGGAGGACAGCGTATCAAGAGACCCAGTACTTC. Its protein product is CASSWRTAYQETQYF.

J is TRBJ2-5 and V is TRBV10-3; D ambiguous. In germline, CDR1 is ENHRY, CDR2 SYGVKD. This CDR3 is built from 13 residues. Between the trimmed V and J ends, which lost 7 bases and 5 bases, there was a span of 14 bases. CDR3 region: CAITESLEETQYF. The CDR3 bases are TGTGCCATCACGGAAAGTCTGGAGGAGACCCAGTACTTC.

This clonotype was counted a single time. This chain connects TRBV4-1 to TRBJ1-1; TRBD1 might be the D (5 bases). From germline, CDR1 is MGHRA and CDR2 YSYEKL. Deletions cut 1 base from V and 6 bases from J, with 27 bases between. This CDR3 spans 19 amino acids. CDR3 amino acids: CASSQGLVGGNRIVSEAFF. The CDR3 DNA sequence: TGCGCCAGCAGCCAAGGCCTAGTAGGTGGTAACAGGATAGTGTCTGAAGCTTTCTTT.